Each of the 7 T cell receptor beta chains below was sequenced from the same sample in a study of T cell changes during pregnancy in multiple sclerosis. Profiling relied on immunoSEQ multiplex PCR, and the TCRdb table lists in-frame clones only, not all of them. The table includes more than 85,000 clones, roughly nine tenths detected once. Sample: peripheral blood, taken in the second trimester of pregnancy. These receptors were collected from a female donor with multiple sclerosis, enrolled in a pregnancy study.

The rearrangement uses TRBV5-4 and TRBJ2-7; D perhaps matches TRBD2 (5 bases). Trimming pared 4 bases from V and 7 bases from J, leaving 12 bases between. Per germline, CDR1 SGHNT and CDR2 YYREEE (reference sequence). There are 12 residues in the CDR3. The CDR3 DNA follows: TGTGCCAGCAGCCTGGAGGCTAGAGAGCAGTACTTC. Translation: CASSLEAREQYF.

CDR3 nucleotide sequence: TGTGCCAGCAGCGTAACAGACGCTGGGGCCAACGTCCTGACTTTC. This encodes CASSVTDAGANVLTF. The chain links TRBV9 to TRBJ2-6; D is unresolved. This CDR3 has 15 amino acids. The V gene's germline CDR1 is SGDLS and CDR2 YYNGEE. V lost 1 base and J 2 bases, leaving 7 bases between the germline ends.

The chain uses TRBV19 and TRBJ1-5; no clear D gene. Per germline, CDR1 LNHDA and CDR2 SQIVND (reference sequence). The CDR3 consists of 16 residues. Trimming left V 7 bases short and J 3 bases short, with 19 bases between. CDR3 nucleotide sequence: TGTGCCAGTAACCCACTGGCAGCGGTCGTCAATCAGCCCCAGCATTTT. Its translation: CASNPLAAVVNQPQHF.

The chain is built from TRBV6-5 and TRBJ2-5, with D perhaps matching TRBD1 (7 bases). Trimming shortened V by 5 bases and J by 1 base, and 11 bases separated the two germline ends. Germline CDR1 MNHEY, CDR2 SVGAGI. The CDR3 contains 14 residues. CDR3 bases: TGTGCCAGCAGTCGGGGGACAGTCCAAGAGACCCAGTACTTC. The encoded protein is CASSRGTVQETQYF.

The chain recombines TRBV7-7 with TRBJ2-5; D remains unclear. Trimming left V 3 bases short and J 1 base short, with 9 bases between. Germline CDR1 SSHAT, CDR2 FNYEAQ (reference sequence). The CDR3 is 14 amino acids. The CDR3 here is CASSFSHTQETQYF. The CDR3 region has the DNA TGTGCCAGCAGCTTTAGTCATACCCAAGAGACCCAGTACTTC.

The V call is TRBV5-6, the J call TRBJ2-1; D is uncertain. V lost 4 bases and J 6 bases, leaving 5 bases between the germline ends. This CDR3 is built from 11 residues. The germline CDR1 and CDR2 sequences are SGHDT and YYEEEE. The DNA for the CDR3 is TGTGCCAGCAGCATCAGCAATGAGCAGTTCTTC. Translated, it gives CASSISNEQFF.

The chain links TRBV27 to TRBJ2-1, with TRBD2 identical over 7 bases. Trimming at V came to 0 bases and at J to 9 bases, leaving 11 bases not matched to a gene. Germline values: CDR1 MNHEY, CDR2 SMNVEV (reference sequence). CDR3 length: 16 residues. CDR3: CASSLSQREESAEQFF. The CDR3 DNA reads TGTGCCAGCAGTTTATCCCAGCGGGAAGAGTCCGCTGAGCAGTTCTTC.